One sample yielded the 30 T cell receptor beta chains listed below, sequenced in a study of T cell responses to AZD1222 COVID-19 vaccine. The assay was immunoSEQ multiplex PCR, and TCRdb's table has in-frame clones only and misses some. The table shows some 85,000 clones, with around 93% occurring only once. Sample: peripheral blood, taken on day 0 of AZD1222 vaccination. The receptors were gathered from an adult in good health.

V and J are TRBV28 and TRBJ1-3, with D hard to call. Germline V gives CDR1 MDHEN, CDR2 SYDVKM. V lost 3 bases and J 1 base, leaving 10 bases between the germline ends. This CDR3 has 15 residues. The CDR3 protein is CASSLNTGSGNTIYF. The CDR3 DNA sequence: TGTGCCAGCAGTTTGAATACGGGGTCTGGAAACACCATATATTTT.

V and J are TRBV29-1 and TRBJ1-1; TRBD1 aligns across 9 bases. The CDR3 loop spans 13 amino acids. V lost 8 bases and J lost 3; bases outside the gene matches: 7. CDR1 is SQVTM and CDR2 is ANQGSEA in the germline V gene. The CDR3 spells CSITGGADTEAFF. DNA for the CDR3: TGCAGCATTACAGGGGGCGCGGACACTGAAGCTTTCTTT.

The chain recombines TRBV6-5 with TRBJ2-5; D is undetermined. The CDR3 consists of 12 residues. CDR1 and CDR2 from the germline V gene are MNHEY and SVGAGI. Trimming pared 2 bases from V and 3 bases from J, leaving 4 bases between. This CDR3 is CASSYTKETQYF. The CDR3 bases are TGTGCCAGCAGTTACACCAAAGAGACCCAGTACTTC.

The chain combines TRBV28 with TRBJ2-6; D remains ambiguous. Germline V CDR1 and CDR2: MDHEN, SYDVKM. Trimming removed 1 base at V and 0 bases at J, with 1 base between. CDR3 size: 14 residues. CDR3 nucleotide sequence: TGTGCCAGCAGTTTATACTCTGGGGCCAACGTCCTGACTTTC. This encodes CASSLYSGANVLTF.

V is TRBV7-8 and J is TRBJ2-2; no firm D call. The CDR3 runs to 15 residues. The V gene lost 1 base and the J gene lost 3 bases, with 9 bases spanning the gap. Germline V gene data show CDR1 as SGHVS and CDR2 as FQNEAQ. CDR3 sequence reads: CASSLVGIYTGELFF. Here the CDR3 DNA reads TGTGCCAGCAGCTTAGTAGGGATATACACCGGGGAGCTGTTTTTT.

The chain carries TRBV7-9 and TRBJ2-1; no clear D. Germline V gene lookup returns CDR1 SEHNR and CDR2 FQNEAQ (reference sequence). The CDR3 loop spans 14 amino acids. Trimming took 5 bases from V and 7 from J, leaving 15 bases between them. This chain's CDR3 is CASSPVVMGNEQFF. DNA for the CDR3: TGTGCCAGCAGCCCGGTGGTTATGGGGAATGAGCAGTTCTTC.

V gene TRBV7-2 combines with J gene TRBJ2-2; a weak D match, TRBD2 (6 bases). The V gene's germline CDR1 is SGHTA and CDR2 FQGNSA. V lost 3 bases and J 4 bases, leaving 9 bases between the germline ends. This CDR3 contains 14 residues. Here the CDR3 DNA reads TGTGCCAGCAGCTTTAGCGGAGCCACCGGGGAGCTGTTTTTT. Translated: CASSFSGATGELFF.

This clone came up once. The rearrangement uses TRBV5-5 and TRBJ1-2; no firm D call. Trimming took 1 base from V and 6 from J, leaving 13 bases between them. From germline, CDR1 is SGHKS and CDR2 YYEKEE (reference sequence). The CDR3 is 14 residues long. The CDR3 reads CASSLNTRADGYTF. In DNA form, the CDR3 reads TGTGCCAGCAGCTTGAATACTCGGGCGGATGGCTACACCTTC.

This chain connects TRBV10-1 to TRBJ2-3; 9 bases align to TRBD2. The CDR3 has 14 residues. V lost 9 bases to trimming and J lost 5 bases; unmatched junction nucleotides: 9. CDR1 WNHNN and CDR2 SYGVQD come from the germline V gene (reference sequence). As DNA, the CDR3 is TGCGCCAGTCGTAGCGGGGGTCCGGGAGATACGCAGTATTTT. Translation gives CASRSGGPGDTQYF.

V and J are TRBV7-2 and TRBJ2-3; maybe TRBD2 (5 bases). CDR1 is SGHTA, CDR2 FQGNSA, per germline. The CDR3 is 15 amino acids. Deletions cut 5 bases from V and 6 bases from J, with 18 bases between. The CDR3 reads CASSPGISLGDTQYF. The CDR3 DNA sequence: TGTGCCAGCAGCCCGGGGATATCCCTCGGGGATACGCAGTATTTT.

This clone was seen a single time. V is TRBV6-5 and J is TRBJ2-7; tentative D call: TRBD2 (6 bases). Germline V gene lookup returns CDR1 MNHEY and CDR2 SVGAGI. The germline V and J ends were trimmed by 10 bases and 3 bases, with 22 bases remaining between them. The CDR3 has 15 amino acids. The CDR3 DNA reads TGTGCCACAAGGGGAGGCGAGATGGCCGTCTACGAGCAGTACTTC. It specifies CATRGGEMAVYEQYF.

The V gene is TRBV10-3, the J gene TRBJ2-1; D ambiguous. The V end lost 1 base, the J end lost 6 bases, and 4 bases lay between the germline ends. The CDR3 consists of 12 residues. Germline CDR1 and CDR2: ENHRY and SYGVKD. CDR3 nucleotides: TGTGCCATCAGTGAGTGGGCCAATGAGCAGTTCTTC. The encoded protein is CAISEWANEQFF.

The chain couples TRBV20-1 to TRBJ2-3; 7 positions agree with TRBD1. Looked up from germline, CDR1 is DFQATT and CDR2 is SNEGSKA (reference sequence). V gave up 3 bases and J gave up 3 bases; unmatched junction bases: 6. The CDR3 covers 14 residues. As DNA, the CDR3 is TGCAGTGCTAGTGCCGGGGACAGAACAGATACGCAGTATTTT. This encodes CSASAGDRTDTQYF.

This clone was detected only a few times. The CDR3 sequence: CASSLDQQTESNQPQHF. The CDR3, as DNA: TGTGCCAGCAGCTTGGACCAGCAGACAGAAAGCAATCAGCCCCAGCATTTT. The chain recombines TRBV5-4 with TRBJ1-5, with D maybe TRBD1 (5 bases). Germline V CDR1 and CDR2: SGHNT, YYREEE (reference sequence). Trimming took 0 bases from V and 1 from J, leaving 14 bases between them. The CDR3 sequence is 17 residues long. Combining the CDR3 with reference TRBV5-4 and TRBJ1-5 gives the whole variable domain ETGVTQSPTHLIKTRGQQVTLRCSSQSGHNTVSWYQQALGQGPQFIFQYYREEENGRGNFPPRFSGLQFPNYSSELNVNALELDDSALYLCASSLDQQTESNQPQHFGDGTRLSIL.

In this sample, this clone turned up once. This sequence joins TRBV5-6 and TRBJ1-1; D perhaps matches TRBD1 (5 bases). V gave up 4 bases and J gave up 4 bases, with 17 bases separating them. In germline, CDR1 is SGHDT, CDR2 YYEEEE. This CDR3 is 15 amino acids long. Here the CDR3 DNA reads TGTGCCAGCAGCGGGGTGGGATGGGGGGTCACTGAAGCTTTCTTT. It encodes CASSGVGWGVTEAFF.

The chain links TRBV6-6 to TRBJ1-5, with a weak D call TRBD1 (5 bases). The V gene's germline CDR1 is MNHNY and CDR2 SVGAGI (reference sequence). The ends were cut back, 6 bases at V and 3 bases at J, with 6 bases in the middle. CDR3 length: 12 residues. CDR3 bases: TGTGCCAGCAGACAGGCCAATCAGCCCCAGCATTTT. As protein: CASRQANQPQHF.

This clone showed up just once. Other DNA sequences from this sample encode an identical CDR3 as well. The chain carries TRBV2 and TRBJ1-5, with TRBD1 identical over 7 bases. The V and J ends lost 4 bases and 4 bases, in that order; junction bases with no gene match: 4. The CDR3 runs 14 residues. Per the germline V gene, CDR1 is SNHLY and CDR2 is FYNNEI. The CDR3 here is CASSAGRGNQPQHF. The CDR3 bases are TGTGCCAGCAGTGCAGGCAGGGGGAATCAGCCCCAGCATTTT. Drawing the rest from reference TRBV2 and TRBJ1-5, the complete variable domain is EPEVTQTPSHQVTQMGQEVILRCVPISNHLYFYWYRQILGQKVEFLVSFYNNEISEKSEIFDDQFSVERPDGSNFTLKIRSTKLEDSAMYFCASSAGRGNQPQHFGDGTRLSIL.

This clone was detected once. This chain links TRBV27 with TRBJ2-5; D possibly corresponds to TRBD2 (5 bases). Germline lookup yields CDR1 MNHEY and CDR2 SMNVEV (reference sequence). The V and J ends lost 5 bases and 5 bases respectively, with 6 bases between them. This CDR3 has 11 amino acids. The CDR3 DNA sequence: TGTGCCAGCAGTACTAGGGAGACCCAGTACTTC. This codes for CASSTRETQYF.

This clone was picked up one time. V gene TRBV2 combines with J gene TRBJ1-2, with D perhaps TRBD1 (5 bases). The germline V gene encodes CDR1 SNHLY and CDR2 FYNNEI. The V end lost 2 bases, the J end lost 2 bases, and 9 bases lay between the germline ends. The CDR3 sequence is 14 residues long. The CDR3 spells CASSEWDWNYGYTF. CDR3 bases: TGTGCCAGCAGTGAATGGGACTGGAACTATGGCTACACCTTC.

This chain links TRBV24-1 with TRBJ2-1; 16 nucleotides agree with TRBD2. Germline values: CDR1 KGHDR, CDR2 SFDVKD. V was clipped by 3 bases and J by 3 bases; unmatched bases: 10. The CDR3 has 20 residues. CDR3: CATSDPGGTSGRGIYNEQFF. CDR3 DNA sequence: TGTGCCACCAGTGATCCCGGGGGGACTAGCGGGAGGGGAATCTACAATGAGCAGTTCTTC.

The rearrangement joins TRBV5-6 to TRBJ2-7; 11 nucleotides line up with TRBD1. Germline-derived CDR1 and CDR2 are SGHDT and YYEEEE. The CDR3 is 14 residues long. V lost 3 bases to trimming and J lost 6 bases; unmatched junction nucleotides: 5. CDR3 sequence: CASSSDRGLGEQYF. The CDR3 coding sequence is TGTGCCAGCAGCTCGGACAGGGGGCTGGGCGAGCAGTACTTC.

The CDR3 is CASSQDDGGSGNSYEQYF. The DNA of the CDR3 is TGTGCCAGCAGCCAAGATGATGGTGGCTCGGGGAACTCCTACGAGCAGTACTTC. V gene TRBV4-2 combines with J gene TRBJ2-7; tentatively, D is TRBD2 (5 bases). The CDR3 loop spans 18 amino acids. Germline V CDR1 and CDR2: LGHNA, YNFKEQ. V lost 0 bases to trimming and J lost 0 bases, with 18 bases between them.

V and J are TRBV4-3 and TRBJ2-7; D is uncertain. V lost 0 bases and J lost 2, with 5 bases in between. Germline V gene lookup returns CDR1 LGHNA and CDR2 YSLEER. The CDR3 covers 13 residues. This chain's CDR3 is CASSQDITYEQYF. CDR3 DNA sequence: TGCGCCAGCAGCCAAGACATTACCTACGAGCAGTACTTC.

CDR3 bases: TGTGCCAGTAGTATAGACCCCATTAGGGGGGGCCGAGAGCAGTTCTTC. Protein product: CASSIDPIRGGREQFF. V gene TRBV19 combines with J gene TRBJ2-1, with D maybe TRBD2 (7 bases). This CDR3 has 16 amino acids. Germline CDR1 is LNHDA and CDR2 is SQIVND (reference sequence). The ends were cut back, 0 bases at V and 10 bases at J, with 19 bases in the middle.

V and J are TRBV4-3 and TRBJ2-1; unclear D gene. Trimming left V 1 base short and J 9 bases short, with 13 bases between. The CDR3 sequence is 14 residues long. CDR1 and CDR2 from the germline V gene are LGHNA and YSLEER. This CDR3 is CASSQGISSGEQFF. In DNA, the CDR3 is TGCGCCAGCAGCCAAGGAATTAGCTCGGGTGAGCAGTTCTTC.

This clone has a handful of counts. The rearrangement uses TRBV27 and TRBJ1-2, with a weak D call TRBD1 (5 bases). Germline V gene lookup returns CDR1 MNHEY and CDR2 SMNVEV (reference sequence). The CDR3 sequence is 13 residues long. V was clipped by 4 bases and J by 7 bases, with 13 bases between them. CDR3 protein: CASSSRQNPGYTF. CDR3 nucleotides: TGTGCCAGCAGTTCACGACAGAATCCTGGCTACACCTTC.

The V call is TRBV7-9, the J call TRBJ1-5; D is unclear. V lost 0 bases and J 4 bases, leaving 7 bases between the germline ends. This CDR3 region has 14 residues. Germline CDR1 is SEHNR and CDR2 is FQNEAQ (reference sequence). The CDR3 spells CASSLAPENQPQHF. The CDR3, as DNA: TGTGCCAGCAGCTTAGCGCCCGAAAATCAGCCCCAGCATTTT.

This chain uses TRBV11-2 with TRBJ1-2; tentative D call: TRBD1 (5 bases). V was shortened by 1 base and J by 0 bases, with 9 bases between the two germline ends. This CDR3 has 15 residues. From germline, CDR1 is SGHAT and CDR2 FQNNGV. The CDR3 spells CASSLAQGPNYGYTF. In DNA form, the CDR3 reads TGTGCCAGCAGCTTAGCCCAGGGCCCTAACTATGGCTACACCTTC.

The DNA of the CDR3 is TGTGCCACCATCGATCAACTAGCGGGAGAAGAGACCCAGTACTTC. Encoded protein: CATIDQLAGEETQYF. The V call is TRBV6-5, the J call TRBJ2-5, with 11 bases matching TRBD2. The ends lost 10 bases at V and 3 bases at J; junction bases unmatched: 10. From germline, CDR1 is MNHEY and CDR2 SVGAGI. CDR3 size: 15 residues.

The chain recombines TRBV6-5 with TRBJ2-1; TRBD2 agrees at 8 bases. Unmatched junction bases numbered 3, after V lost 3 bases and J lost 2 bases. The germline CDR1 and CDR2 sequences are MNHEY and SVGAGI. The CDR3 covers 15 residues. The CDR3 sequence: CASSYAGGTYNEQFF. In DNA form, the CDR3 reads TGTGCCAGCAGTTATGCGGGAGGAACCTACAATGAGCAGTTCTTC.